The source of this TCR beta chain is a study of cytomegalovirus exposure and HLA in healthy donors (dated by TCRdb to 2016 to 2017). Describing the broader study: In an earlier analysis of approximately 500 of the donors, 276 Gb of sequence data and some 120 million unique TCR beta sequences from roughly 200 million T cells were reported. An early release covering 500 to 750 HLA-typed donors comprised 300 to 350 gigabases of sequencing data and around 80 million unique TCR sequences. Of the roughly 430 genotyped donors, around 81% fell in the genetic ancestry cluster associated with self-reported Caucasian donors. The study was designed to test whether signatures of past pathogen exposure could be identified by cataloging public T cell receptors. The study profiled the T cell repertoires of some 610 subjects by immunosequencing and related them to cytomegalovirus serostatus. Besides the first cohort of under 700 subjects, a separate validation cohort made up of 120 different subjects was used. To predict cytomegalovirus infection status, the study brought together high-throughput TCR immunosequencing, statistical association of individual TCRs with disease status, and machine learning. In a later analysis, previously published TCR beta repertoires from several hundred donors were re-analyzed and high-resolution HLA genotyping was added so that TCR occurrence patterns could be studied. Rather than using new phenotypic data, the later analysis identified candidate immune exposures from TCR beta sequences and from how often those sequences occurred across donors. An earlier analysis of several hundred of the donors applied high-throughput TCR beta sequencing to assess whether each TCR beta V gene segment acted as functional or pseudogenic. Donor age, sex, ethnicity and CMV serostatus were collected together with the repertoire data. Genome-wide SNP genotypes for about 65% of the 666 donors were used in a later genetic analysis, which treated that subset as a discovery cohort. Every repertoire in the discovery cohort had been generated on one and the same sequencing platform. Both class I and class II loci were covered by HLA typing, at four-digit resolution. Typing coverage differed by locus: A, B, C, DRB1 and DQB1 were typed in about 629-630 donors, DQA1 in about 560, DPA1 in 600 to 610, and DPB1 in 472. Several DR-DQ haplotypes were handled as single units for association and clustering because linkage in the cohort was strong. Across 398 genotyped donors of the cohort, an average of roughly 250,000 unique TCR beta nucleotide sequences per donor were sequenced, and 15% to 20% of those sequences were non-productive. Results the study describes overall, beyond this receptor: In vitro tests confirmed that a few of the cytomegalovirus-associated TCR beta chains recognize cytomegalovirus antigens. Across donors, most TCR sequences were observed very rarely, whereas some public TCRs were present in many individuals. The study listed 150 to 200 TCR beta chains as associated with cytomegalovirus. Compared with the roughly 700-donor mean, donors in an Asian-associated ancestry cluster had fewer N-insertions in productive TCRs, according to a later genetic analysis. Immune exposure information for the cohort was limited to CMV serostatus. According to a later analysis, TCR association rates differed among HLA loci, with DRB1 alleles showing the most associated TCRs and HLA-C alleles showing the fewest. Because HLA typing was unavailable for some donors at each locus, only the typed subset was used in association tests. A later genetic analysis associated a missense DCLRE1C variant with V-gene and J-gene trimming of TCR beta chains, and an independent cohort replicated the association. A cluster of highly shared sequence variants was judged likely to be a technical artifact of the sequencing pipeline. The classifier was reported to diagnose cytomegalovirus status with high specificity and sensitivity in both the original and validation cohorts. According to the authors, the approach could potentially be generalized to other disease states and immunological phenotypes. In a later analysis, several top co-occurrence clusters were reported to appear linked to parvovirus B19, influenza, CMV and Epstein-Barr virus. Some IMGT-functional V segments, including TRBV6-2 and TRBV6-3, could not be distinguished by the 87-base-pair reads and were therefore excluded. A later analysis found that most CMV-associated TCR beta chains appeared HLA-restricted, with HLA associations seemingly driven largely by CMV exposure. When HLA alleles, especially DR and DQ, strongly co-occurred, TCR associations were difficult to assign to individual alleles. Linkage disequilibrium might explain the correlated functional status among segregating V segments, but an unknown experimental factor could not be ruled out. A later analysis associated around 16,000 TCR beta sequences with specific HLA alleles at a false discovery rate of 0.05. In an earlier analysis of more than 500 of the donors, most TCR beta V segments appeared in productive rearrangements about 87% or about 30% of the time, broadly matching IMGT annotations. The earlier analysis of about 600 of the donors excluded roughly 16 rarely observed V segments, including chromosome 9 orphons, because counts were too low. Presence/absence analyses assumed roughly uniform sequencing depth across donors, an assumption that may not hold. A later analysis found that HLA-associated TCR beta chains were more clonally expanded and had lower generation probabilities than equally common non-associated chains. A further reported finding was that TCR beta sequences accurately predicted the HLA-A and HLA-B alleles for most subjects in the first cohort. The cohort was sequenced for TCR beta chains only, and without alpha or paired-chain data the features that could be detected were limited.

In total, approximately 610 healthy bone marrow donors made up the cohort. Cohort members were all nominally healthy when sampled, although unrecorded immune exposures were likely present. The donor was CMV seropositive and was included in the group of 250 to 350 seropositive cohort members. A peripheral blood sample was collected from each donor, and TCR beta sequencing was performed on peripheral blood mononuclear cells. Genomic DNA extraction from the blood cell samples was performed with the Qiagen DNeasy Blood Extraction Kit. The library was generated by the immunoSEQ multiplex PCR assay. For the multiplex PCR, a mixture combining 60 forward primers for TCR Vbeta segments and 13 reverse primers for TCR Jbeta segments was used. Amplification of the CDR3 region of rearranged TCR beta genes was performed with a multiplex PCR assay on genomic DNA. The amplified TCR beta libraries were sequenced on the Illumina HiSeq System as 87-base-pair reads. As for the original processing: Across the 666 repertoires, a later analysis counted approximately 75 million unique TCR beta chains, 9.5 million to 12 million of which were shared by at least two donors. Raw reads were error-corrected and collapsed into unique sequences with a nearest-neighbor algorithm that merged closely related sequences to remove PCR and sequencing errors. V, D and J gene segments were assigned by aligning CDR3 sequences to IMGT reference sequences. For a sequence to be retained, at least a six-nucleotide match to both a V gene segment and a J gene segment was required. A rearrangement was called productive if the CDR3 had no stop codons and remained in frame with V and J, and every other rearrangement was called non-productive. Following IMGT convention, CDR3 was defined as the stretch from the second conserved V-encoded cysteine up to the conserved J-encoded phenylalanine. In an earlier analysis of more than 550 of the donors, sequences lacking an unambiguous match to a single V gene segment were excluded. An earlier analysis of approximately 590 of the donors classified V segments as functional when productive rearrangements were above 56.7% and as segregating when the standard deviation between donors was above 5%. A statistical classification framework was built for diagnosing cytomegalovirus status from the catalog of TCR beta chain sequences. A later analysis assigned V and J genes by comparing TCR nucleotide sequences with IMGT/GENE-DB human TR gene sequences. The TCRdist pipeline was used in a later analysis to assign CDR3 sequences and most-parsimonious VDJ recombination scenarios. A later analysis defined each TCR beta chain by its CDR3 amino acid sequence plus V-gene family, and excluded reads lacking a unique V-gene family. In a later analysis, approximately 590 highly shared, low-generation-probability nucleotide sequences were removed to address suspected cross-contamination and a sequencing artifact. In a later analysis, a clonal expansion index for each public chain was calculated from normalized within-repertoire ranks of inferred template counts. In a later analysis, generation probabilities were computed with a VDJ recombination model fitted to out-of-frame rearrangements, and the resulting probabilities were checked against IGoR. In a later analysis, hypergeometric tests were used to score TCR-TCR, TCR-HLA and TCR-CMV co-occurrence, with a repertoire-size bias correction applied to TCR pairs. False discovery rates were estimated in a later analysis by permuting HLA or CMV assignments 20 times. A later analysis grouped co-occurring TCRs with DBSCAN, adding TCRdist sequence similarity when clustering within HLA-allele-positive subsets. For co-occurrence clustering, repertoires with fewer than 30,000 or more than 120,000 public chains were excluded, along with several repertoires with anomalous nucleotide sharing. What TCRdb holds here is the immuneACCESS table cut down to in-frame rearrangements. Part of the clones is not present; checked against another copy, under half of the missing clones reflect an unresolved V gene, and the others are unexplained. That table is the source of V, J and clone size, and D and trimming were worked out from the DNA. Counted in this sample were over 65,000 clones; 79% of them appeared once. The ten largest clones capture roughly 14% of the sample.

V loses 5 bases of germline sequence and J loses 7 bases, and the interval between the two ends is 18 bases. Taken from the germline V gene (reference sequence), the CDR1 and CDR2 loops are MNHEY and SMNVEV. The CDR3 contains 14 residues, cysteine and phenylalanine counted. Just the 42-base CDR3 DNA is kept, in frame starting at base 1. On this clone itself: There is no known antigen for this receptor. Per-base quality was not reported, and no clone a single base away is much larger than it.

The clonotype originates from a woman in her 40s in good health and CMV-seropositive. Recombination linked TRBV27 to TRBJ2-7, and the D gene may be TRBD1, 6 bases matching. Sequencing input: PBMCs. The CDR3: CASSTRTASGEQYF. Here is the DNA: TGTGCCAGCAGTACGCGGACAGCCTCTGGGGAGCAGTACTTC.